A single sample is the source of the 8 T cell receptor beta chains below, sequenced in a study of post-analysis software for immune sequencing data. Unique molecular identifiers featured in each of the TCR beta cDNA libraries. Each CDR3 protein is one row after TCRdb ran MiXCR on the PCR reads. This repertoire shows hundreds of thousands of distinct CDR3 sequences, under 55% found once; its top ten account for around 10%. General study points: The study found TRBV5-6, TRBV5-1 and TRBV20-1 among several TRBV segments more frequent in patients than controls.

These receptors have no known antigen. The specimen was blood. Receptor source: a girl between 10 and 17 years old with multiple sclerosis.

V and J are TRBV12-3 or TRBV12-4 and TRBJ2-5; 9 bases are shared with TRBD2. The CDR3 is 15 residues long. V was clipped by 4 bases and J by 2 bases; unmatched bases: 5. The CDR3 DNA reads as TGTGCCAGCAGTTCCCGGACTAGCGAACAAGAGACCCAGTACTTC. Its translation: CASSSRTSEQETQYF.

J is TRBJ2-1 and V is TRBV13; 10 bases agree with TRBD2. The CDR3 has 14 amino acids. Germline-derived CDR1 and CDR2 are PRHDT and FYEKMQ (reference sequence). V shed 6 bases, J shed 9 bases, and the junction held 8 bases outside the gene matches. In DNA form, the CDR3 reads TGTGCCAGCAGACCAGCGGGAGGGCGTCCTGAGCAGTTCTTC. Its protein product is CASRPAGGRPEQFF.

The CDR3 DNA follows: TGTGCCAGCAGTGAGTTGCACAGGGGAGTCGGAGAGACCCAGTACTTC. This translates into CASSELHRGVGETQYF. The rearrangement links TRBV25-1 to TRBJ2-5; 7 nucleotides match TRBD1. The length of the CDR3 is 16 residues. Trimming removed 3 bases from V and 4 bases from J; junction bases left unmatched: 11. CDR1 and CDR2 (germline): MGHDK, SYGVNS.

This clonotype was observed a few times. The rearrangement links TRBV29-1 to TRBJ2-4; D remains ambiguous. V was trimmed by 7 bases and J by 0 bases, leaving 10 bases between them. Germline loops: CDR1 SQVTM, CDR2 ANQGSEA. CDR3 size: 13 residues. This CDR3 reads CSAELLAKNIQYF. The CDR3 bases are TGCAGCGCCGAGCTGCTAGCCAAAAACATTCAGTACTTC. Supplemented by reference TRBV29-1 and TRBJ2-4, the full variable domain reads SAVISQKPSRDICQRGTSLTIQCQVDSQVTMMFWYRQQPGQSLTLIATANQGSEATYESGFVIDKFPISRPNLTFSTLTVSNMSPEDSSIYLCSAELLAKNIQYFGAGTRLSVL.

The chain is built from TRBV29-1 and TRBJ2-7; D may correspond to TRBD1 or TRBD2 (5 bases each). Germline CDR1 reads SQVTM; CDR2 reads ANQGSEA. CDR3 length equals 10 residues. The V end lost 5 bases, the J end lost 12 bases, and 14 bases lay between the germline ends. The CDR3 region is CSVYEGRRYF. CDR3 nucleotides: TGCAGCGTTTATGAGGGGCGCAGGTACTTC.

The chain carries TRBV5-5 and TRBJ2-7; 9 nucleotides match TRBD1. Trimming removed 3 bases from V and 2 bases from J; junction bases left unmatched: 3. Germline CDR1 reads SGHKS; CDR2 reads YYEKEE (reference sequence). This CDR3 has 14 residues. As DNA, the CDR3 is TGTGCCAGCAGCTGGGGACAGGGCCCCTACGAGCAGTACTTC. Translated: CASSWGQGPYEQYF.

This clonotype was picked up one time. At one end, the junction sequence differs from germline, possibly due to a read error. V usage is TRBV7-9 and J usage is TRBJ2-7, with 7 bases lining up with TRBD2. The CDR3 loop spans 14 amino acids. Germline V gives CDR1 SEHNR, CDR2 FQNEAQ (reference sequence). The chain's CDR3 is CAGSSGRGDYEQYF. CDR3 bases: TGTGCCGGCAGCTCGGGGAGGGGCGACTACGAGCAGTACTTC.

This chain connects TRBV12-3 or TRBV12-4 to TRBJ1-5, with D maybe TRBD1 (6 bases). The ends were cut back, 7 bases at V and 4 bases at J, with 17 bases in the middle. This CDR3 is 15 amino acids long. The CDR3 bases are TGTGCCAGCATCCAGGGGAACAGATTAAATCAGCCCCAGCATTTT. Amino acids: CASIQGNRLNQPQHF.